These 20 T cell receptor beta chains were all obtained from the same sample, sequenced in a study of blood T cell repertoires in COVID-19. The protocol was immunoSEQ multiplex PCR, while the TCRdb copy is restricted to in-frame clones and leaves out a portion. The sample shows 250,000 to 300,000 clones, more than 70% of them seen only once. Source material: peripheral blood. These receptor sequences come from a woman aged 40 to 50 who had recovered from COVID-19.

The CDR3 protein is CASSPGTSSRQQYF. DNA for the CDR3: TGCGCCAGCAGCCCAGGGACTAGCTCAAGGCAACAGTACTTC. The chain uses TRBV5-1 and TRBJ2-7, with 9 bases lining up with TRBD2. Germline V gene data show CDR1 as SGHRS and CDR2 as YFSETQ. CDR3 size: 14 residues. Trimming removed 4 bases from V and 10 bases from J; junction bases left unmatched: 12. Based on the CDR3 plus reference TRBV5-1 and TRBJ2-7, the full variable domain is KAGVTQTPRYLIKTRGQQVTLSCSPISGHRSVSWYQQTPGQGLQFLFEYFSETQRNKGNFPGRFSGRQFSNSRSEMNVSTLELGDSALYLCASSPGTSSRQQYFGPGTRLTVT.

The chain recombines TRBV5-5 with TRBJ1-1; D not resolved. Germline assignment: CDR1 SGHKS and CDR2 YYEKEE (reference sequence). The V end was cut by 3 bases, the J end by 0 bases, with 21 bases between. There are 18 residues in the CDR3. DNA for the CDR3: TGTGCCAGCAGCTGGAGGGTTGGGGTCGGCGGGATGAACACTGAAGCTTTCTTT. Protein: CASSWRVGVGGMNTEAFF.

This chain connects TRBV3-1 (or the pseudogene TRBV3-2) to TRBJ1-5; the D gene is possibly TRBD1 (6 bases). The CDR3 contains 15 residues. Per the germline V gene, CDR1 is LGHDT and CDR2 is YNNKEL (reference sequence). The V and J ends lost 0 bases and 4 bases respectively, with 10 bases between them. The CDR3 DNA reads as TGTGCCAGCAGCCAAGAGGGGGCCTCGAATCAGCCCCAGCATTTT. It codes for CASSQEGASNQPQHF.

V gene TRBV9 combines with J gene TRBJ2-1, with 8 nucleotides matching TRBD2. This CDR3 comprises 11 residues. CDR1 and CDR2 from the germline V gene are SGDLS and YYNGEE. V lost 6 bases to trimming and J lost 8 bases; unmatched junction nucleotides: 1. CDR3 nucleotide sequence: TGTGCCAGCACGGGGGGGGATGAGCAGTTCTTC. Translation: CASTGGDEQFF.

The chain links TRBV19 to TRBJ1-2, with TRBD1 matching 7 bases. The CDR3 has 17 amino acids. V gave up 0 bases and J gave up 4 bases; unmatched junction bases: 11. The V gene's germline CDR1 is LNHDA and CDR2 SQIVND (reference sequence). CDR3 nucleotide sequence: TGTGCCAGTAGTATAGATCGGTCGACAGGGCAGGGCTATGGCTACACCTTC. Translating gives CASSIDRSTGQGYGYTF.

For this clone: This specimen includes other DNA sequences encoding the same CDR3. The chain employs TRBV30 and TRBJ2-7, with D perhaps matching TRBD1 (6 bases). V gave up 3 bases and J gave up 2 bases, with 8 bases separating them. This CDR3 has 12 residues. CDR1 is GTSNPN, CDR2 SVGIG, per germline (reference sequence). CDR3 amino acids: CAWRTGPYEQYF. The CDR3 nucleotides are TGTGCCTGGAGGACAGGCCCCTACGAGCAGTACTTC.

The gene calls are TRBV18 and TRBJ2-4; D remains ambiguous. With 3 bases removed from V and 5 bases from J, the gap between germline ends came to 17 bases. Germline V gene data show CDR1 as KGHSH and CDR2 as LQKENI. CDR3 length equals 16 residues. The CDR3 region has the DNA TGTGCCAGCTCACCGCCTCTTGTGGGCACACAAAACATTCAGTACTTC. Amino acid sequence: CASSPPLVGTQNIQYF.

The chain combines TRBV4-1 with TRBJ2-3; 7 bases line up with TRBD2. V trimming: 0 bases; J trimming: 10 bases; junction bases outside the gene matches: 10. This CDR3 has 15 amino acids. The germline V gene encodes CDR1 MGHRA and CDR2 YSYEKL. CDR3 nucleotide sequence: TGCGCCAGCAGCCAAGAGAGGCGACTAGCCTGGGCGCAGTATTTT. Translated, it gives CASSQERRLAWAQYF.

In its sample, this clone was seen once. This chain uses TRBV7-9 with TRBJ2-1, with TRBD2 identical over 7 bases. The V and J ends lost 4 bases and 2 bases, in that order; junction bases with no gene match: 8. This CDR3 is 16 amino acids long. The germline V gene encodes CDR1 SEHNR and CDR2 FQNEAQ (reference sequence). DNA for the CDR3: TGTGCCAGCAGCTCCCCAGCGGGAAGGACCTACAATGAGCAGTTCTTC. Translation: CASSSPAGRTYNEQFF.

This chain connects TRBV5-5 to TRBJ2-5; D unresolved. The germline V and J ends were trimmed by 3 bases and 1 base, with 4 bases remaining between them. Germline CDR1 reads SGHKS; CDR2 reads YYEKEE (reference sequence). The CDR3 extends over 12 amino acids. In nucleotides, the CDR3 is TGTGCCAGCAGCTGGCCCCAAGAGACCCAGTACTTC. Its translation: CASSWPQETQYF.

The genes are TRBV9 and TRBJ1-2, with D possibly TRBD1 on 5 matching bases. CDR1 and CDR2 from the germline V gene are SGDLS and YYNGEE. The CDR3 runs 15 residues. Trimming took 0 bases from V and 6 from J, leaving 15 bases between them. In nucleotides, the CDR3 is TGTGCCAGCAGCGTAGATTTGAGACAGCCTCATGGCTACACCTTC. Its translation is CASSVDLRQPHGYTF.

V gene TRBV9 combines with J gene TRBJ2-1, with TRBD2 matching 7 bases. Trimming cost V 0 bases and J 9 bases; bases outside gene matches: 15. Germline V gene sequence: CDR1 SGDLS, CDR2 YYNGEE. The CDR3 consists of 17 residues. Here the CDR3 reads CASSVVWGGAGKGEQFF. CDR3 sequence (DNA): TGTGCCAGCAGCGTAGTTTGGGGGGGAGCTGGTAAGGGTGAGCAGTTCTTC.

The CDR3 region has the DNA TGTGCCAGCAGTGAGGGGCCGAGGTGGAATCAGCCCCAGCATTTT. This sequence encodes CASSEGPRWNQPQHF. The V and J genes are TRBV6-1 and TRBJ1-5; TRBD1 is a possible D gene (5 bases). Looked up from germline, CDR1 is MNHNS and CDR2 is SASEGT. V lost 3 bases and J 4 bases, leaving 13 bases between the germline ends. The CDR3 runs to 15 residues.

The chain recombines TRBV7-2 with TRBJ2-1; 8 nucleotides match TRBD2. Germline V gene lookup returns CDR1 SGHTA and CDR2 FQGNSA. Losses at the gene ends were 0 bases for V and 8 bases for J; bases not matched to a gene: 9. The CDR3 spans 16 residues. Here the CDR3 DNA reads TGTGCCAGCAGCTTAGCAGTCGCGGGAGGCGCACATGAGCAGTTCTTC. Encoded protein: CASSLAVAGGAHEQFF.

V usage is TRBV29-1 and J usage is TRBJ2-1; tentatively, D is TRBD2 (6 bases). The CDR3 loop spans 14 amino acids. Germline V gene sequence: CDR1 SQVTM, CDR2 ANQGSEA. The ends were cut back, 7 bases at V and 0 bases at J, with 13 bases in the middle. The CDR3 DNA follows: TGCAGCGCCCTAGGGACTCACTCCTACAATGAGCAGTTCTTC. Protein sequence: CSALGTHSYNEQFF.

J is TRBJ2-7 and V is TRBV15; TRBD2 matches 10 bases. The CDR3 sequence is 18 residues long. Germline V gives CDR1 LNHNV, CDR2 YYDKDF (reference sequence). The ends lost 1 base at V and 0 bases at J; junction bases unmatched: 9. CDR3 in amino acids: CATSRAGASGSSSYEQYF. CDR3 nucleotides: TGTGCCACCAGCAGAGCCGGGGCTAGCGGGAGTTCCTCCTACGAGCAGTACTTC.

The chain carries TRBV30 and TRBJ1-5, with D perhaps matching TRBD1 (5 bases). With 0 bases removed from V and 2 bases from J, the gap between germline ends came to 14 bases. Germline V gene lookup returns CDR1 GTSNPN and CDR2 SVGIG (reference sequence). This CDR3 region has 16 residues. The CDR3 nucleotides are TGTGCCTGGAGTGTACCCGTGGGGCTCGGCAATCAGCCCCAGCATTTT. Translated, it gives CAWSVPVGLGNQPQHF.

V usage is TRBV30 and J usage is TRBJ2-7; TRBD1 might be the D (6 bases). Germline values: CDR1 GTSNPN, CDR2 SVGIG (reference sequence). The length of the CDR3 is 13 residues. Trimming removed 4 bases from V and 0 bases from J, with 10 bases in between. The CDR3 here is CAWTGQNSYEQYF. CDR3 nucleotide sequence: TGTGCCTGGACGGGACAAAACTCCTACGAGCAGTACTTC.

The chain carries TRBV4-1 and TRBJ1-1; 8 bases map to TRBD1. This CDR3 contains 17 residues. V gave up 4 bases and J gave up 4 bases; unmatched junction bases: 14. Germline CDR1 MGHRA, CDR2 YSYEKL. The CDR3 sequence: CASSPVQGGPMSTEAFF. The CDR3 nucleotides are TGCGCCAGCAGCCCGGTACAGGGGGGGCCTATGAGCACTGAAGCTTTCTTT.

The count of this clone is one. V and J are TRBV5-8 and TRBJ2-7; no clear D. Trimming removed 2 bases from V and 3 bases from J, with 12 bases in between. Germline CDR1 and CDR2: SGHTS and YDEGEE. The CDR3 spans 14 residues. The CDR3 region is CASSFGWALYEQYV. The CDR3 coding sequence is TGTGCCAGCAGCTTCGGTTGGGCCCTCTACGAGCAGTACGTC.